The 23 T cell receptor beta chains presented below share a single source sample, sequenced in a study of blood T cell repertoires in COVID-19. TCRdb's copy holds only in-frame clones and misses some; the assay was immunoSEQ multiplex PCR. Here the sample spans under 100,000 clones, 89% being singletons. The source material was peripheral blood. Every receptor here comes from a man between 60 and 75 years old with COVID-19, enrolled during active disease.

The rearrangement links TRBV29-1 to TRBJ2-1, with 11 bases matching TRBD2. V shed 7 bases, J shed 4 bases, and the junction held 9 bases outside the gene matches. This CDR3 region has 15 residues. In germline, CDR1 is SQVTM, CDR2 ANQGSEA. The CDR3 here is CSGRRTSGPYNEQFF. In DNA form, the CDR3 reads TGCAGCGGCCGAAGGACTAGCGGGCCTTACAATGAGCAGTTCTTC.

V is TRBV7-8 and J is TRBJ1-1; unclear D gene. V lost 5 bases and J lost 5, with 18 bases in between. This CDR3 spans 15 amino acids. Germline values: CDR1 SGHVS, CDR2 FQNEAQ. The CDR3 here is CASSLGGSHGTEAFF. CDR3 DNA: TGTGCCAGCAGCCTAGGCGGGTCCCACGGGACTGAAGCTTTCTTT.

The CDR3 protein is CASSSEGEGGYTF. The CDR3 DNA reads as TGCGCCAGCAGCTCAGAGGGGGAAGGGGGCTACACCTTC. The chain joins TRBV5-1 to TRBJ1-2; a weak D match, TRBD1 (6 bases). The CDR3 covers 13 residues. Between the trimmed V and J ends, which lost 3 bases and 8 bases, there was a span of 14 bases. CDR1 SGHRS and CDR2 YFSETQ come from the germline V gene.

V is TRBV9 and J is TRBJ2-1; 7 bases are a match to TRBD2. The germline V gene encodes CDR1 SGDLS and CDR2 YYNGEE. CDR3 length: 15 amino acids. V shed 0 bases, J shed 9 bases, and the junction held 9 bases outside the gene matches. The CDR3 nucleotides are TGTGCCAGCAGCGTAGATCTTATCGCGGGAGTTGAGCAGTTCTTC. Protein: CASSVDLIAGVEQFF.

Only one count was recorded for this clone. This rearrangement joins TRBV6-6 to TRBJ2-7, with a weak D call TRBD2 (6 bases). Trimming stripped 0 bases from V and 7 bases from J, with 19 bases between. This CDR3 has 16 residues. Germline CDR1 MNHNY, CDR2 SVGAGI (reference sequence). The CDR3, as DNA: TGTGCCAGCAGTTACTCAACGACGGGGACTCAGGGAGAGCAGTACTTC. It yields the protein CASSYSTTGTQGEQYF.

This chain joins TRBV5-1 and TRBJ2-2, with TRBD2 identical over 8 bases. The CDR3 sequence is 15 residues long. V was clipped by 4 bases and J by 7 bases; unmatched bases: 9. In germline, CDR1 is SGHRS, CDR2 YFSETQ. Written as DNA, the CDR3 is TGCGCCAGCAGCCATCCAGCGGGAGCGGGCGGGGAGCTGTTTTTT. The encoded protein is CASSHPAGAGGELFF.

The V gene is TRBV18, the J gene TRBJ2-5; 9 bases align to TRBD1. The CDR3 is 14 amino acids. V gave up 6 bases and J gave up 1 base; unmatched junction bases: 3. Germline values: CDR1 KGHSH, CDR2 LQKENI. The chain's CDR3 is CASSLGQGQETQYF. CDR3 nucleotides: TGTGCCAGCTCGCTGGGACAGGGCCAAGAGACCCAGTACTTC.

V usage is TRBV28 and J usage is TRBJ1-1, with 9 bases matching TRBD1. The germline V gene encodes CDR1 MDHEN and CDR2 SYDVKM. The trim removed 4 bases at V and 4 bases at J, leaving 7 bases unmatched. The CDR3 has 15 residues. The CDR3 protein is CASSSSGTGSTEAFF. CDR3 nucleotide sequence: TGTGCCAGCAGTTCCTCCGGGACAGGGAGCACTGAAGCTTTCTTT.

The CDR3 sequence is CASSPTQKDTLHF. CDR3 coding DNA: TGTGCCAGCTCACCTACCCAGAAGGACACTCTCCACTTT. The chain combines TRBV18 with TRBJ1-6, with a weak D call TRBD1 (5 bases). Germline assignment: CDR1 KGHSH and CDR2 LQKENI. The V and J ends lost 3 bases and 16 bases respectively, with 16 bases between them. The CDR3 runs 13 residues.

The count of this clone is one. The V and J genes are TRBV6-5 and TRBJ1-6; no clear D. V dropped 4 bases and J dropped 6 bases, with 13 bases sitting between them. The CDR3 sequence is 15 residues long. Germline V gene lookup returns CDR1 MNHEY and CDR2 SVGAGI. The CDR3 region is CASSSPRRSNSPLHF. CDR3 coding DNA: TGTGCCAGCAGTTCCCCACGCAGAAGTAATTCACCCCTCCACTTT.

This chain joins TRBV7-9 and TRBJ1-5; the match to TRBD1 covers 7 bases. V gave up 5 bases and J gave up 5 bases; unmatched junction bases: 6. The CDR3 has 14 residues. Germline CDR1 SEHNR, CDR2 FQNEAQ (reference sequence). CDR3 sequence (DNA): TGTGCCAGCAGCGCAGACAGGGTGGATCAGCCCCAGCATTTT. Translated, it gives CASSADRVDQPQHF.

The chain has TRBV24-1 and TRBJ2-7; 9 nucleotides match TRBD1. In germline, CDR1 is KGHDR, CDR2 SFDVKD. The length of the CDR3 is 15 residues. Trimming took 1 base from V and 3 from J; bases not matched to a gene: 3. CDR3 nucleotides: TGTGCCACCAGTGATTTTGGACAGGGGAACTACGAGCAGTACTTC. This sequence encodes CATSDFGQGNYEQYF.

The rearrangement joins TRBV5-1 to TRBJ2-7; the D gene is possibly TRBD2 (5 bases). Trimming removed 4 bases from V and 2 bases from J, with 16 bases in between. This CDR3 region has 15 residues. Germline V gene lookup returns CDR1 SGHRS and CDR2 YFSETQ. The CDR3 DNA is TGCGCCAGCAGCGCCAGGACTCTCAATACCTACGAGCAGTACTTC. Its translation: CASSARTLNTYEQYF.

The rearrangement uses TRBV5-6 and TRBJ2-7, with a possible D match to TRBD2 (5 bases). Trimming took 3 bases from V and 5 from J, leaving 9 bases between them. The CDR3 consists of 12 residues. CDR1 is SGHDT and CDR2 is YYEEEE in the germline V gene. The chain's CDR3 is CASSWTADEQYF. DNA for the CDR3: TGTGCCAGCAGCTGGACTGCAGACGAGCAGTACTTC.

This chain links TRBV5-8 with TRBJ2-3, with D possibly TRBD1 on 6 matching bases. The CDR3 is 16 amino acids. V was cut by 1 base and J by 3 bases, with 15 bases left in between. Germline-derived CDR1 and CDR2 are SGHTS and YDEGEE. The DNA for the CDR3 is TGTGCCAGCAGCTTGCGCTCACAGGGACGTACAGATACGCAGTATTTT. Protein sequence: CASSLRSQGRTDTQYF. Supplemented by reference TRBV5-8 and TRBJ2-3, the full variable domain reads EAGVTQSPTHLIKTRGQQATLRCSPISGHTSVYWYQQALGLGLQFLLWYDEGEERNRGNFPPRFSGRQFPNYSSELNVNALELEDSALYLCASSLRSQGRTDTQYFGPGTRLTVL.

This sequence joins TRBV6-5 and TRBJ2-3, with 10 bases identical to TRBD2. This CDR3 is 14 amino acids long. The V gene end was trimmed by 6 bases and the J gene end by 3 bases; junction bases not matched to a gene: 3. Germline V gene lookup returns CDR1 MNHEY and CDR2 SVGAGI. The CDR3 loop is CASRSSGRTDTQYF. CDR3 DNA sequence: TGTGCCAGCAGATCTAGCGGGAGAACAGATACGCAGTATTTT.

The CDR3 region is CASSYSRDTEAFF. The CDR3 DNA follows: TGTGCCAGCAGTTACTCGCGGGACACTGAAGCTTTCTTT. The rearrangement links TRBV6-5 to TRBJ1-1; D is ambiguous. Germline assignment: CDR1 MNHEY and CDR2 SVGAGI. The CDR3 has 13 residues. V was pared by 0 bases and J by 3 bases, with 5 bases between.

The chain has TRBV9 and TRBJ2-3; possible D gene TRBD2, 5 bases. V was shortened by 2 bases and J by 4 bases, with 8 bases between the two germline ends. The length of the CDR3 is 13 residues. Germline V CDR1 and CDR2: SGDLS, YYNGEE. The CDR3 reads CASSVGDPDTQYF. DNA of the CDR3: TGTGCCAGCAGCGTGGGAGACCCAGATACGCAGTATTTT. Full variable domain (remainder filled in from reference TRBV9 and TRBJ2-3): DSGVTQTPKHLITATGQRVTLRCSPRSGDLSVYWYQQSLDQGLQFLIQYYNGEERAKGNILERFSAQQFPDLHSELNLSSLELGDSALYFCASSVGDPDTQYFGPGTRLTVL.

The chain couples TRBV14 to TRBJ1-4; D not resolved. This CDR3 contains 14 residues. Germline V lookup: CDR1 SGHDN, CDR2 FVKESK. V was trimmed by 3 bases and J by 3 bases, leaving 8 bases between them. The CDR3 region is CASSHVGANEKLFF. DNA of the CDR3: TGTGCCAGCAGCCATGTGGGCGCTAATGAAAAACTGTTTTTT.

J is TRBJ1-4 and V is TRBV5-4; 10 positions match TRBD1. The V gene end was trimmed by 2 bases and the J gene end by 7 bases; junction bases not matched to a gene: 2. The CDR3 is made up of 14 amino acids. Germline assignment: CDR1 SGHNT and CDR2 YYREEE (reference sequence). The CDR3 region is CASSFGTGVEKLFF. CDR3 DNA: TGTGCCAGCAGCTTTGGGACAGGGGTTGAAAAACTGTTTTTT.

V gene TRBV3-1 (or the pseudogene TRBV3-2) combines with J gene TRBJ1-1; D unclear. From germline, CDR1 is LGHDT and CDR2 YNNKEL (reference sequence). The CDR3 has 11 residues. V lost 0 bases and J lost 7, with 3 bases in between. CDR3 DNA sequence: TGTGCCAGCAGCCAAGACAGTGAAGCTTTCTTT. It is translated as CASSQDSEAFF.

The chain is built from TRBV14 and TRBJ2-1; 9 nucleotides match TRBD1. Per germline, CDR1 SGHDN and CDR2 FVKESK. The CDR3 runs 14 residues. With V trimmed by 3 bases and J by 6 bases, 3 bases remained unmatched. CDR3 DNA: TGTGCCAGCAGCCAGCGGGACAGGGCCAATGAGCAGTTCTTC. This gives the protein CASSQRDRANEQFF.

This rearrangement joins TRBV4-1 to TRBJ1-1; D not certain. The CDR3 is 14 amino acids. The ends were cut back, 1 base at V and 3 bases at J, with 9 bases in the middle. Germline CDR1 MGHRA, CDR2 YSYEKL. In DNA, the CDR3 is TGCGCCAGCAGCCAAGCGGCTCGGGACACTGAAGCTTTCTTT. Its protein is CASSQAARDTEAFF.